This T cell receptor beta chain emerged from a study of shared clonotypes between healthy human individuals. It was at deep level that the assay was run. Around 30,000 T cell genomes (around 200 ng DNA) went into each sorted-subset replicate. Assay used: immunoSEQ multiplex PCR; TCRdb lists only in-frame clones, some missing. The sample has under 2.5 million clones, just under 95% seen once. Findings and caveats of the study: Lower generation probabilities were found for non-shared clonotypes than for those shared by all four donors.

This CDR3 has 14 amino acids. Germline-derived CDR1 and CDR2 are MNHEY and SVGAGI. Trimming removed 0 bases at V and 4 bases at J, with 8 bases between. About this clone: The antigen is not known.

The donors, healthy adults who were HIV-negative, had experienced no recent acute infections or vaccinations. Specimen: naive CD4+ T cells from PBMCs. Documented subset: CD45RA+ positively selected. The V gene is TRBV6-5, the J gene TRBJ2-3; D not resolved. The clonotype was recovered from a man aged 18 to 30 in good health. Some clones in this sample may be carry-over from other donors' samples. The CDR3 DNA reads TGTGCCAGCAGTTACTCGAGTATCCCAGATACGCAGTATTTT. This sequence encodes CASSYSSIPDTQYF.